These T cell receptor beta chains were read from a single sample in a study of T cells in Graves' hyperthyroidism and ophthalmopathy. From the multiplex PCR reads, TCRdb called clonotypes with MiXCR, one entry per CDR3 protein. The profile shows 200,000 to 250,000 distinct CDR3 sequences, approximately 23% of them singletons. Input material: blood. The receptors were gathered from a woman in her thirties or forties with Graves' ophthalmopathy. Both conserved end residues are part of each CDR3. The order of the fields is clone size, J gene, D gene, V gene, CDR3 protein, CDR3 DNA. The D gene is left open where the match is weak. Size is stated for part of the rows, as once, few or many counts, or as a class when the clone is expanded.

many | TRBJ2-7 | - | TRBV6-5 | CASRGDIYYEQYF | TGTGCCAGCAGGGGCGATATTTACTACGAGCAGTACTTC
many | TRBJ2-2 | - | TRBV5-1 | CASSLDENTGELFF | TGCGCCAGCAGCTTGGACGAGAACACCGGGGAGCTGTTTTTT
many | TRBJ2-2 | TRBD1 | TRBV30 | CAWLRDRGLRTGELFF | TGTGCCTGGCTCCGGGACAGGGGGCTTAGGACCGGGGAGCTGTTTTTT
many | TRBJ2-2 | TRBD2 | TRBV12-3/TRBV12-4 | CASSLGLAQNTGELFF | TGTGCCAGCAGTTTGGGACTAGCGCAAAACACCGGGGAGCTGTTTTTT
once | TRBJ1-1 | TRBD1 | TRBV20-1 | CSASRTGGRTEAFF | TGCAGTGCTAGTAGGACAGGGGGCAGAACTGAAGCTTTCTTT
many | TRBJ2-7 | TRBD2 | TRBV4-2 | CASSQDRTSSFEQYF | TGTGCCAGCAGCCAAGACAGGACTAGTTCGTTCGAGCAGTACTTC
few | TRBJ2-5 | TRBD1 | TRBV6-1 | CASTPGQLQETQYF | TGTGCCAGCACCCCGGGACAGCTACAAGAGACCCAGTACTTC
many | TRBJ2-5 | TRBD1 | TRBV5-1 | CASSLGTGIAETQYF | TGCGCCAGCAGCTTGGGGACAGGGATTGCTGAGACCCAGTACTTC
many | TRBJ1-2 | - | TRBV2 | CASMLARGANYGYTF | TGTGCCAGCATGCTGGCCAGGGGCGCTAACTATGGCTACACCTTC
- | TRBJ1-6 | - | TRBV12-5 | CASGLVNSPLHF | TGTGCTAGTGGTTTGGTCAATTCACCCCTCCACTTT
many | TRBJ1-3 | TRBD1 | TRBV7-8 | CASSLDRTGTGGNTIYF | TGTGCCAGCAGCTTAGACAGGACAGGGACGGGGGGAAACACCATATATTTT
many | TRBJ1-2 | - | TRBV24-1 | CATSEMGSYGYTF | TGTGCCACCAGTGAGATGGGGTCCTATGGCTACACCTTC
many | TRBJ2-2 | TRBD1 | TRBV5-1 | CASSSKTGDGGELFF | TGCGCCAGCAGCTCCAAGACAGGGGACGGCGGGGAGCTGTTTTTT
many | TRBJ1-3 | - | TRBV14 | CASSQATLRGNTIYF | TGTGCCAGCAGCCAAGCGACACTTAGGGGAAACACCATATATTTT
- | TRBJ1-6 | - | TRBV27 | CASSPAGQAINSPLHF | TGTGCCAGCAGTCCGGCGGGGCAGGCGATCAATTCACCCCTCCACTTT
- | TRBJ1-1 | - | TRBV12-3/TRBV12-4 | CASSLRQGLKNTEAFF | TGTGCCAGCAGTTTACGGCAGGGACTGAAGAACACTGAAGCTTTCTTT
many | TRBJ2-1 | TRBD1 | TRBV11-3 | CASSLDLAGGNEQFF | TGTGCCAGCAGCTTAGATCTGGCAGGGGGCAATGAGCAGTTCTTC
many | TRBJ2-5 | TRBD2 | TRBV28 | CASRGTSGRAGETQYF | TGTGCCAGCAGGGGGACTAGCGGGAGGGCTGGGGAGACCCAGTACTTC
many | TRBJ2-7 | TRBD2 | TRBV28 | CASSNPPHGLGTMQYF | TGTGCCAGCAGTAACCCACCCCATGGACTAGGGACCATGCAGTACTTC
- | TRBJ2-7 | TRBD2 | TRBV20-1 | CSARDPLAGGNEQYF | TGCAGTGCTAGAGATCCGCTAGCGGGAGGCAACGAGCAGTACTTC
many | TRBJ2-3 | TRBD2 | TRBV15 | CATSRGLADTDTQYF | TGTGCCACCAGCAGAGGACTAGCGGACACAGATACGCAGTATTTT
many | TRBJ1-2 | - | TRBV20-1 | CSAPLGRNPTF | TGCAGTGCTCCGCTAGGACGGAACCCCACCTTC
many | TRBJ2-3 | - | TRBV2 | CASTLRGSTDTQYF | TGTGCCAGCACATTAAGAGGGAGCACAGATACGCAGTATTTT
few | TRBJ1-5 | TRBD1 | TRBV12-3/TRBV12-4 | CASSPRDRGRGQPQHF | TGTGCCAGCAGTCCCAGGGACAGGGGGCGCGGTCAGCCCCAGCATTTT
few | TRBJ1-3 | - | TRBV12-3/TRBV12-4 | CASSFRGRGGNTIYF | TGTGCCAGCAGTTTTCGGGGACGGGGCGGAAACACCATATATTTT
- | TRBJ2-7 | TRBD2 | TRBV30 | CAWTFLNRLAELYEQYF | TGTGCCTGGACCTTCCTCAACCGACTAGCGGAGTTATACGAGCAGTACTTC
many | TRBJ1-1 | - | TRBV5-1 | CASSPGTANTEAFF | TGCGCCAGCAGCCCGGGGACGGCAAACACTGAAGCTTTCTTT
many | TRBJ2-2 | - | TRBV9 | CASSVLAVTGELFF | TGTGCCAGCAGCGTACTAGCAGTAACCGGGGAGCTGTTTTTT
- | TRBJ2-7 | - | TRBV6-1 | CARWTAPEEQYF | TGTGCCAGATGGACAGCGCCGGAAGAGCAGTACTTC
many | TRBJ2-5 | - | TRBV28 | CASSFIGTPDQTQYF | TGTGCCAGCAGTTTTATTGGGACGCCCGACCAGACCCAGTACTTC
many | TRBJ2-5 | - | TRBV18 | CASSPSQGETQYF | TGTGCCAGCTCACCATCCCAGGGAGAGACCCAGTACTTC
many | TRBJ1-5 | - | TRBV27 | CASTSRGDSNQPQHF | TGTGCCAGCACCTCCCGGGGGGATAGCAATCAGCCCCAGCATTTT
few | TRBJ2-7 | TRBD1 | TRBV6-2/TRBV6-3 | CASSRIAGTESYEQYF | TGTGCCAGCAGTCGAATCGCCGGGACAGAGTCCTACGAGCAGTACTTC
many | TRBJ2-7 | - | TRBV12-3/TRBV12-4 | CASSYGTVSYEQYF | TGTGCCAGCAGCTACGGGACTGTCTCCTACGAGCAGTACTTC
many | TRBJ2-7 | - | TRBV20-1 | CSALTDSYEQYF | TGCAGTGCCCTGACGGACTCCTACGAGCAGTACTTC
many | TRBJ2-7 | TRBD1 | TRBV30 | CAWSSGTGGHEQYF | TGTGCCTGGAGCTCCGGGACAGGGGGTCACGAGCAGTACTTC
many | TRBJ1-5 | TRBD1 | TRBV19 | CASSKRSGTGEYNQPQHF | TGTGCCAGTAGTAAACGTTCCGGGACAGGGGAATACAATCAGCCCCAGCATTTT
many | TRBJ2-7 | - | TRBV2 | CASILGRYEQYF | TGTGCCAGCATCCTAGGACGCTACGAGCAGTACTTC
many | TRBJ2-1 | - | TRBV27 | CASSLGSSGSYNEQFF | TGTGCCAGCAGTTTAGGTAGCTCGGGATCCTACAATGAGCAGTTCTTC
many | TRBJ1-1 | TRBD1 | TRBV7-9 | CASSLQGAWTEAFF | TGTGCCAGCAGCTTGCAGGGGGCGTGGACTGAAGCTTTCTTT
many | TRBJ2-7 | TRBD1 | TRBV5-1 | CASSMGQGLSYEQYF | TGCGCCAGCAGCATGGGACAGGGACTATCCTACGAGCAGTACTTC
once | TRBJ1-6 | - | TRBV24-1 | CATSEARDTSPLHF | TGTGCCACCAGTGAGGCCCGGGACACCTCACCCCTCCACTTT
- | TRBJ1-1 | TRBD1 | TRBV28 | CASSRLGQGNTEAFF | TGTGCCAGCAGTCGCCTTGGACAGGGGAACACTGAAGCTTTCTTT
- | TRBJ2-7 | TRBD2 | TRBV3-1 | CASSQDITSGTYEQYF | TGTGCCAGCAGCCAAGATATCACTAGCGGAACCTACGAGCAGTACTTC
- | TRBJ2-7 | - | TRBV6-1 | CASKMTESWPSPYEQYF | TGTGCCAGCAAAATGACCGAATCCTGGCCTAGTCCCTACGAGCAGTACTTC
many | TRBJ2-7 | TRBD2 | TRBV13 | CASSPQGLVYEQYF | TGTGCCAGCAGCCCCCAGGGACTAGTGTACGAGCAGTACTTC
- | TRBJ1-1 | TRBD1 | TRBV6-2/TRBV6-3 | CASSYPRDRVGNTEAFF | TGTGCCAGCAGTTACCCCCGAGACAGGGTTGGGAACACTGAAGCTTTCTTT
- | TRBJ1-5 | - | TRBV12-3/TRBV12-4 | CASSFKTSNQPQHF | TGTGCCAGCAGTTTCAAAACAAGCAATCAGCCCCAGCATTTT
- | TRBJ2-7 | - | TRBV15 | CATSRLTQAEAYEQYF | TGTGCCACCAGCAGACTGACACAGGCAGAAGCCTACGAGCAGTACTTC
- | TRBJ2-2 | TRBD2 | TRBV5-1 | CASSLAAGGTGELFF | TGCGCCAGCAGCTTGGCGGCGGGAGGCACCGGGGAGCTGTTTTTT
many | TRBJ1-2 | - | TRBV5-1 | CASSLAEVNYGYTF | TGCGCCAGCAGCTTGGCCGAGGTCAACTATGGCTACACCTTC
- | TRBJ2-7 | TRBD2 | TRBV6-1 | CASRRGLAGVGEQYF | TGTGCCAGCAGGCGAGGGCTAGCGGGAGTAGGCGAGCAGTACTTC
many | TRBJ2-7 | - | TRBV30 | CAWSGTPYEQYF | TGTGCCTGGAGTGGTACACCCTACGAGCAGTACTTC
many | TRBJ2-7 | TRBD1 | TRBV30 | CAWGTELSYEQYF | TGTGCCTGGGGGACAGAGCTTTCGTACGAGCAGTACTTC